The 30 T cell receptor beta chains listed next were all sequenced from one sample in a study of OX40 agonist ivuxolimab in advanced cancers. Repertoires were generated with immunoSEQ multiplex PCR, while TCRdb's copy carries only in-frame clones and drops some. The repertoire holds around 110,000 clones, with less than 95% as singletons. Sample: CD4+ or CD8+ T cells sorted from blood, taken in a trial of the OX40 agonist ivuxolimab. The source is an adult with an advanced solid tumor such as melanoma, head and neck, liver or kidney cancer.

The chain employs TRBV9 and TRBJ1-2, with TRBD1 matching 8 bases. The CDR3 sequence is 17 residues long. The V gene end was trimmed by 4 bases and the J gene end by 1 base; junction bases not matched to a gene: 12. Germline lookup yields CDR1 SGDLS and CDR2 YYNGEE. The CDR3 DNA sequence: TGTGCCAGCAGCCTACCCTCCGGACAGGGTGGTAACTATGGCTACACCTTC. It yields the protein CASSLPSGQGGNYGYTF.

CDR3 region: CASSRKEYGYTF. CDR3 sequence (DNA): TGTGCCAGTAGTAGAAAGGAATATGGCTACACCTTC. The chain recombines TRBV19 with TRBJ1-2; D is ambiguous. Deletions cut 4 bases from V and 5 bases from J, with 8 bases between. The CDR3 is 12 amino acids. From germline, CDR1 is LNHDA and CDR2 SQIVND (reference sequence). Full variable domain (rest looked up from reference TRBV19 and TRBJ1-2): DGGITQSPKYLFRKEGQNVTLSCEQNLNHDAMYWYRQDPGQGLRLIYYSQIVNDFQKGDIAEGYSVSREKKESFPLTVTSAQKNPTAFYLCASSRKEYGYTFGSGTRLTVV.

The chain carries TRBV7-3 and TRBJ2-2; weak D call: TRBD2 (6 bases). Trimming cost V 1 base and J 1 base, with 10 bases left between them. This CDR3 has 16 amino acids. Germline CDR1 and CDR2: SGHTA and FQGTGA. CDR3 DNA sequence: TGTGCCAGCAGCTTAATGGCGGGACGGAACACCGGGGAGCTGTTTTTT. As protein: CASSLMAGRNTGELFF.

The chain links TRBV28 to TRBJ2-1; 8 bases match TRBD2. There are 17 residues in the CDR3. Losses at the gene ends were 2 bases for V and 5 bases for J; bases not matched to a gene: 11. Germline loops: CDR1 MDHEN, CDR2 SYDVKM. The CDR3 DNA is TGTGCCAGCAGTTTACCCTACAGGACTAGCTCTGACAATGAGCAGTTCTTC. Its translation is CASSLPYRTSSDNEQFF.

This rearrangement joins TRBV28 to TRBJ2-2, with TRBD2 matching 14 bases. J was trimmed by 1 base and V by 5 bases; bases with no gene match: 3. CDR1 MDHEN and CDR2 SYDVKM come from the germline V gene. The CDR3 has 17 residues. Written as DNA, the CDR3 is TGTGCCAGCAGTGAGACTAGCGGGAGGGGGAACACCGGGGAGCTGTTTTTT. As protein: CASSETSGRGNTGELFF.

This clone was seen just once. The chain employs TRBV19 and TRBJ2-2, with a tentative D call TRBD1 (5 bases). The germline V gene has CDR1 LNHDA and CDR2 SQIVND (reference sequence). The germline V and J ends were trimmed by 6 bases and 5 bases, with 16 bases remaining between them. The CDR3 length is 15 residues. CDR3 DNA: TGTGCCAGTAGCACCCCAGGGTTTTGGACCGGGGAGCTGTTTTTT. Its protein is CASSTPGFWTGELFF.

This rearrangement joins TRBV7-3 to TRBJ1-4; 8 nucleotides agree with TRBD1. After removal of 5 bases from V and 3 bases from J, the junction contained 5 bases not matched to a gene. The CDR3 extends over 15 amino acids. Germline CDR1 and CDR2: SGHTA and FQGTGA. Here the CDR3 reads CASSLRDRPNEKLFF. CDR3 sequence (DNA): TGTGCCAGCAGCCTAAGGGACAGGCCTAATGAAAAACTGTTTTTT.

The V and J genes are TRBV30 and TRBJ1-5, with a possible D match to TRBD1 (5 bases). The CDR3 is made up of 14 amino acids. Germline V gene sequence: CDR1 GTSNPN, CDR2 SVGIG (reference sequence). The ends were cut back, 5 bases at V and 2 bases at J, with 13 bases in the middle. CDR3 sequence (DNA): TGTGCCTGGGGCAGGGTGTTAGGCAATCAGCCCCAGCATTTT. Protein product: CAWGRVLGNQPQHF.

CDR3 bases: TGTGCCACCCAGCCGGGGGGCGCAAAGAACATTCAGTACTTC. It is translated as CATQPGGAKNIQYF. The rearrangement joins TRBV28 to TRBJ2-4; perhaps TRBD2 as D (7 bases). This CDR3 region has 14 residues. Looked up from germline, CDR1 is MDHEN and CDR2 is SYDVKM. The germline V and J ends were trimmed by 10 bases and 7 bases, with 20 bases remaining between them. Using reference TRBV28 and TRBJ2-4 for the parts outside the CDR3, the full variable domain is DVKVTQSSRYLVKRTGEKVFLECVQDMDHENMFWYRQDPGLGLRLIYFSYDVKMKEKGDIPEGYSVSREKKERFSLILESASTNQTSMYLCATQPGGAKNIQYFGAGTRLSVL.

The rearrangement joins TRBV6-5 to TRBJ2-7; no reliable D call. CDR1 is MNHEY and CDR2 is SVGAGI in the germline V gene. The CDR3 consists of 13 residues. V dropped 6 bases and J dropped 5 bases, with 14 bases sitting between them. The CDR3 reads CASSPPPGDEQYF. DNA of the CDR3: TGTGCCAGCAGCCCCCCACCAGGCGACGAGCAGTACTTC.

In this sample, this clone turned up a few times. V usage is TRBV14 and J usage is TRBJ2-7; maybe TRBD1 (6 bases). Trimming stripped 2 bases from V and 0 bases from J, with 20 bases between. Germline-derived CDR1 and CDR2 are SGHDN and FVKESK. This CDR3 is built from 18 residues. For the CDR3, the DNA is TGTGCCAGCAGCCAATCGGGACACCGAGGGCCGAGCTCCTACGAGCAGTACTTC. Translating it yields CASSQSGHRGPSSYEQYF.

This sequence joins TRBV27 and TRBJ1-5; 9 bases are shared with TRBD1. V shed 5 bases and J 2 bases; nucleotides not matched to a gene: 13. This CDR3 is 18 amino acids long. Germline CDR1 MNHEY, CDR2 SMNVEV (reference sequence). The CDR3 region has the DNA TGTGCCAGCAGTCCCCAGGAAACAGGGGGCTGGGGCAATCAGCCCCAGCATTTT. Residues: CASSPQETGGWGNQPQHF.

This chain links TRBV28 with TRBJ1-5; the D is unclear. Germline CDR1 and CDR2: MDHEN and SYDVKM. V was clipped by 3 bases and J by 5 bases, with 8 bases between them. The CDR3 has 13 residues. The CDR3 sequence is CASSLIQHQPQHF. The DNA of the CDR3 is TGTGCCAGCAGTTTGATACAGCATCAGCCCCAGCATTTT.

The rearrangement joins TRBV27 to TRBJ2-5; perhaps TRBD1 as D (6 bases). The length of the CDR3 is 13 residues. The ends were cut back, 6 bases at V and 2 bases at J, with 10 bases in the middle. Germline CDR1 MNHEY, CDR2 SMNVEV (reference sequence). The CDR3 here is CASRRTEQETQYF. CDR3 in DNA: TGTGCCAGCAGGAGGACAGAACAAGAGACCCAGTACTTC.

The chain is built from TRBV5-4 and TRBJ2-3; TRBD1 matches 8 bases. Germline V gene sequence: CDR1 SGHNT, CDR2 YYREEE (reference sequence). The CDR3 totals 16 residues. Unmatched junction bases numbered 7, after V lost 3 bases and J lost 1 base. The CDR3 is CASSSRQGSGTDTQYF. CDR3 nucleotides: TGTGCCAGCAGCTCAAGACAGGGGAGTGGCACAGATACGCAGTATTTT.

The rearrangement uses TRBV7-2 and TRBJ1-5; D is possibly TRBD1 (5 bases). The germline V gene has CDR1 SGHTA and CDR2 FQGNSA. V was shortened by 5 bases and J by 4 bases, with 12 bases between the two germline ends. The CDR3 runs to 14 residues. CDR3 residues: CASSVQGYNQPQHF. The DNA of the CDR3 is TGTGCCAGCAGCGTCCAGGGTTATAATCAGCCCCAGCATTTT.

The V gene is TRBV5-1, the J gene TRBJ1-5; no reliable D call. The CDR3 has 15 amino acids. Germline V gene lookup returns CDR1 SGHRS and CDR2 YFSETQ. The V and J ends lost 0 bases and 6 bases respectively, with 13 bases between them. The CDR3 reads CASSLVGATGQPQHF. CDR3 nucleotides: TGCGCCAGCAGCTTGGTAGGCGCCACCGGTCAGCCCCAGCATTTT. Variable domain in full (rest from reference TRBV5-1 and TRBJ1-5): KAGVTQTPRYLIKTRGQQVTLSCSPISGHRSVSWYQQTPGQGLQFLFEYFSETQRNKGNFPGRFSGRQFSNSRSEMNVSTLELGDSALYLCASSLVGATGQPQHFGDGTRLSIL.

The chain links TRBV27 to TRBJ1-2; D is unclear. Per germline, CDR1 MNHEY and CDR2 SMNVEV (reference sequence). The V and J ends lost 5 bases and 4 bases respectively, with 14 bases between them. The CDR3 length is 14 residues. CDR3 sequence (DNA): TGTGCCAGCAGTCCTTCATGGTCGGGCTATGGCTACACCTTC. Translated, it gives CASSPSWSGYGYTF.

This rearrangement joins TRBV28 to TRBJ1-2; D is undetermined. CDR1 is MDHEN and CDR2 is SYDVKM in the germline V gene. Trimming left V 5 bases short and J 5 bases short, with 15 bases between. This CDR3 spans 14 amino acids. The CDR3 DNA sequence: TGTGCCAGCAGTCCCGGACGGGCTACGTATGGCTACACCTTC. Amino acid sequence: CASSPGRATYGYTF.

The chain employs TRBV28 and TRBJ1-2, with 8 bases fitting TRBD1. This CDR3 is built from 13 residues. The V gene's germline CDR1 is MDHEN and CDR2 SYDVKM. The CDR3 protein is CCSEDRVNYGYTF. The CDR3 DNA reads TGTTGTTCCGAGGACAGGGTCAACTATGGCTACACCTTC.

This sequence joins TRBV6-5 and TRBJ2-7, with unresolved D. V shed 0 bases and J shed 2 bases, with 14 bases lying between them. Germline assignment: CDR1 MNHEY and CDR2 SVGAGI. The CDR3 is 16 residues long. The CDR3 nucleotides read TGTGCCAGCAGTTACTCGGGCAGACACTCTCCCTACGAGCAGTACTTC. Residues: CASSYSGRHSPYEQYF.

V and J are TRBV9 and TRBJ2-5; D call uncertain. V was cut by 0 bases and J by 2 bases, with 5 bases left in between. Germline assignment: CDR1 SGDLS and CDR2 YYNGEE. The CDR3 contains 13 residues. The CDR3 region has the DNA TGTGCCAGCAGCGTAGGACGGCAAGAGACCCAGTACTTC. This gives the protein CASSVGRQETQYF.

The CDR3 DNA reads TGTGCCAGCAGTTCCCCGGGACACCCTGTATCCACCGGGGAGCTGTTTTTT. Translated, it gives CASSSPGHPVSTGELFF. The genes are TRBV28 and TRBJ2-2; D is perhaps TRBD1 (6 bases). Per germline, CDR1 MDHEN and CDR2 SYDVKM. This CDR3 spans 17 amino acids. V was pared by 4 bases and J by 4 bases, with 19 bases between.

The table lists this clone with a count of one. Written as DNA, the CDR3 is TGTGCCAGCCGCGACAGGGACCATCTCCACGAGCAGTACTTC. Encoded protein: CASRDRDHLHEQYF. This rearrangement joins TRBV11-2 to TRBJ2-7; the match to TRBD1 covers 7 bases. V gave up 8 bases and J gave up 5 bases; unmatched junction bases: 12. CDR1 is SGHAT and CDR2 is FQNNGV in the germline V gene. The CDR3 runs to 14 residues. The full variable domain, its missing parts supplied by reference TRBV11-2 and TRBJ2-7, is EAGVAQSPRYKIIEKRQSVAFWCNPISGHATLYWYQQILGQGPKLLIQFQNNGVVDDSQLPKDRFSAERLKGVDSTLKIQPAKLEDSAVYLCASRDRDHLHEQYFGPGTRLTVT.

This rearrangement joins TRBV6-1 to TRBJ1-2; weak D call: TRBD1 (6 bases). Trimming removed 0 bases from V and 1 base from J, with 12 bases in between. The CDR3 covers 16 residues. Germline CDR1 MNHNS, CDR2 SASEGT. CDR3 residues: CASSEAPGTFNYGYTF. The CDR3 coding sequence is TGTGCCAGCAGTGAAGCCCCCGGGACATTTAACTATGGCTACACCTTC.

This clone was seen only once. The chain carries TRBV2 and TRBJ1-3; the match to TRBD1 covers 9 bases. The CDR3 totals 15 residues. CDR1 and CDR2 from the germline V gene are SNHLY and FYNNEI. The V and J ends lost 4 bases and 4 bases, in that order; junction bases with no gene match: 5. The CDR3 nucleotides read TGTGCCAGCAGTGGGGACAGGGTGGCGGGAAACACCATATATTTT. Its translation is CASSGDRVAGNTIYF.

The chain employs TRBV27 and TRBJ1-1; tentatively, D is TRBD1 (5 bases). The CDR3 totals 16 residues. CDR1 is MNHEY and CDR2 is SMNVEV in the germline V gene (reference sequence). V was shortened by 1 base and J by 1 base, with 13 bases between the two germline ends. DNA for the CDR3: TGTGCCAGCAGTTTATACGGCGGGGGGAGGAACACTGAAGCTTTCTTT. This sequence encodes CASSLYGGGRNTEAFF.

This chain's CDR3 is CASSLDGQVRSSYEQYF. The CDR3, as DNA: TGTGCCAGCAGCTTAGACGGACAGGTCAGAAGCTCCTACGAGCAGTACTTC. V and J are TRBV7-9 and TRBJ2-7; 7 bases are shared with TRBD1. The trim removed 1 base at V and 0 bases at J, leaving 9 bases unmatched. The germline V gene encodes CDR1 SEHNR and CDR2 FQNEAQ (reference sequence). CDR3 length: 17 residues.

The rearrangement joins TRBV11-1 to TRBJ2-2; D unclear. The germline V gene encodes CDR1 SGHAT and CDR2 FQDESV (reference sequence). The V gene lost 5 bases and the J gene lost 7 bases, with 11 bases spanning the gap. This CDR3 contains 13 residues. The CDR3 loop is CASSVRVVGELFF. The CDR3 DNA follows: TGTGCCAGCAGCGTCCGGGTTGTCGGGGAGCTGTTTTTT.

This sequence joins TRBV7-2 and TRBJ2-7; D possibly corresponds to TRBD1 (6 bases). The CDR3 is 14 amino acids. Germline V gene data show CDR1 as SGHTA and CDR2 as FQGNSA. Trimming left V 3 bases short and J 4 bases short, with 13 bases between. The chain's CDR3 is CASSFRGQLYEQYF. DNA of the CDR3: TGTGCCAGCAGCTTTAGAGGACAGTTATACGAGCAGTACTTC.